This TCR beta chain is from a study of shared clonotypes between healthy human individuals. Repertoires were generated with immunoSEQ multiplex PCR, while TCRdb's copy carries only in-frame clones and drops some. The sample carries approximately 240,000 clones, 65% recorded once. The CDR3 is 18 amino acids. V shed 4 bases, J shed 0 bases, and the junction held 10 bases outside the gene matches. Per germline, CDR1 SGHDN and CDR2 FVKESK. The chain joins TRBV14 to TRBJ2-2, with 8 bases fitting TRBD2. Material: memory CD4+ T cells sorted from blood. The sample's subset: CD45RA-negative fraction. The sequence was obtained from a man aged 30 to 39 in good health. In DNA form, the CDR3 reads TGTGCCAGCAGCCGACTCATGGGCGGGAGGACGAACACCGGGGAGCTGTTTTTT. This translates into CASSRLMGGRTNTGELFF.